The 31 T cell receptor beta chains below come from one sample, sequenced in a study of shared clonotypes between healthy human individuals. Clones were read by immunoSEQ multiplex PCR, and TCRdb kept only the in-frame ones, dropping some. The sample has a few million clones, 80% to 95% seen once. Sequencing input: naive CD4+ T cells from PBMCs. Subset in this sample: CD45RA+ positively selected. These receptors were obtained from a man younger than 30 in good health. Some clones in this sample may be carry-over from other donors' samples.

Worth noting for this clone: The sample contains more than one DNA sequence encoding this CDR3. The chain joins TRBV5-1 to TRBJ1-2, with no clear D. Trimming stripped 0 bases from V and 2 bases from J, with 5 bases between. The CDR3 totals 13 residues. The germline gives CDR1 SGHRS, CDR2 YFSETQ. CDR3 in DNA: TGCGCCAGCAGCTTGGGGGAGAACTATGGCTACACCTTC. Its protein is CASSLGENYGYTF.

This rearrangement joins TRBV7-3 to TRBJ2-3; 10 bases align to TRBD2. The CDR3 is made up of 17 amino acids. The germline gives CDR1 SGHTA, CDR2 FQGTGA. V shed 5 bases, J shed 1 base, and the junction held 9 bases outside the gene matches. Here the CDR3 reads CASSLLPGTSGTDTQYF. CDR3 DNA sequence: TGTGCCAGCAGCCTCCTCCCCGGGACTAGCGGCACAGATACGCAGTATTTT.

The V and J genes are TRBV27 and TRBJ1-2; maybe TRBD1 (5 bases). V was trimmed by 4 bases and J by 9 bases, leaving 12 bases between them. Germline loops: CDR1 MNHEY, CDR2 SMNVEV (reference sequence). The CDR3 sequence is 12 residues long. CDR3 coding DNA: TGTGCCAGCAGTTCCGGGACGGCTAGCTACACCTTC. This encodes CASSSGTASYTF.

This sequence joins TRBV5-5 and TRBJ2-7; D is perhaps TRBD1 or TRBD2 (5 bases each). The germline V gene has CDR1 SGHKS and CDR2 YYEKEE (reference sequence). The CDR3 contains 15 residues. The V and J ends lost 4 bases and 4 bases respectively, with 18 bases between them. The CDR3 loop reads CASSPTEGQRYEQYF. CDR3 DNA: TGTGCCAGCAGCCCCACCGAGGGGCAGCGTTACGAGCAGTACTTC.

The chain is built from TRBV18 and TRBJ1-1, with D possibly being TRBD1 (6 bases). This CDR3 has 16 residues. Germline V CDR1 and CDR2: KGHSH, LQKENI. The V and J ends lost 5 bases and 4 bases respectively, with 20 bases between them. The CDR3 spells CASSNTLGGGGTEAFF. The DNA for the CDR3 is TGTGCCAGCTCAAATACTCTAGGAGGGGGAGGCACTGAAGCTTTCTTT.

The sample holds one count of this clone. This chain joins TRBV7-2 and TRBJ1-1, with D tentatively TRBD1 (5 bases). The V gene lost 6 bases and the J gene lost 0 bases, with 14 bases spanning the gap. The CDR3 contains 15 residues. CDR1 and CDR2 (germline): SGHTA, FQGNSA. The CDR3 DNA follows: TGTGCCAGCAGTTATACGTTGGGGGTGAACACTGAAGCTTTCTTT. Protein product: CASSYTLGVNTEAFF.

J is TRBJ1-2 and V is TRBV6-1, with 7 bases identical to TRBD1. V lost 8 bases, J lost 8 bases, and 11 bases stayed unmatched. The CDR3 runs to 13 residues. Germline V gene data show CDR1 as MNHNS and CDR2 as SASEGT. In nucleotides, the CDR3 is TGTGCCAGCCTCCCTACAGGGGTGAGCGGCTACACCTTC. This translates into CASLPTGVSGYTF.

This chain uses TRBV28 with TRBJ1-2, with a possible D match to TRBD1 (5 bases). The CDR3 runs to 15 residues. Germline values: CDR1 MDHEN, CDR2 SYDVKM. Trimming left V 7 bases short and J 0 bases short, with 15 bases between. The chain's CDR3 is CASIRSTGANYGYTF. The DNA of the CDR3 is TGTGCCAGCATCCGATCGACGGGGGCTAACTATGGCTACACCTTC.

Here the CDR3 reads CASSEGQGTYNEQFF. In DNA, the CDR3 is TGTGCCAGCAGTGAAGGGCAGGGAACCTACAATGAGCAGTTCTTC. J is TRBJ2-1 and V is TRBV6-1; a possible D gene is TRBD1 (5 bases). The CDR3 is 15 amino acids. Germline V CDR1 and CDR2: MNHNS, SASEGT. V lost 1 base, J lost 2 bases, and 9 bases lay in between.

The V call is TRBV4-1, the J call TRBJ2-5; D could derive from TRBD1 or TRBD2 (6 bases each). With 3 bases removed from V and 4 bases from J, the gap between germline ends came to 15 bases. Germline-derived CDR1 and CDR2 are MGHRA and YSYEKL. The CDR3 loop spans 15 amino acids. The CDR3 region has the DNA TGCGCCAGCAGCCACCTCGGAGGGGGGAGAGAGACCCAGTACTTC. This translates into CASSHLGGGRETQYF.

J is TRBJ2-7 and V is TRBV18; TRBD2 aligns across 11 bases. J lost 4 bases, V lost 5 bases, and 4 bases had no gene match. Germline assignment: CDR1 KGHSH and CDR2 LQKENI. CDR3 length: 14 residues. CDR3: CASSAGLADYEQYF. CDR3 coding DNA: TGTGCCAGCTCAGCGGGACTAGCGGATTACGAGCAGTACTTC.

This clone was found once. This chain joins TRBV29-1 and TRBJ2-1; 10 bases match TRBD2. This CDR3 spans 16 amino acids. The V segment lost 1 base and the J segment 0 bases; nucleotides outside the gene matches: 3. Germline values: CDR1 SQVTM, CDR2 ANQGSEA. CDR3 loop: CSVEGTSGYSYNEQFF. CDR3 coding DNA: TGCAGCGTTGAAGGGACTAGCGGATACTCCTACAATGAGCAGTTCTTC.

CDR3 in amino acids: CASSKDRAYEQYF. CDR3 DNA: TGTGCCAGCAGCAAGGACAGGGCCTACGAGCAGTACTTC. The genes are TRBV6-5 and TRBJ2-7, with 8 bases that match TRBD1. The CDR3 is 13 residues long. With 6 bases clipped from V and 2 bases from J, the junction kept 3 bases outside the gene matches. Germline loops: CDR1 MNHEY, CDR2 SVGAGI.

The table lists this clone with a count of one. The rearrangement uses TRBV7-3 and TRBJ2-1; D unclear. Germline CDR1 SGHTA, CDR2 FQGTGA. V lost 6 bases, J lost 5 bases, and 17 bases lay in between. The CDR3 spans 15 residues. The CDR3 nucleotides read TGTGCCAGCAGTATGATGACCCTCTCGAACAATGAGCAGTTCTTC. As protein: CASSMMTLSNNEQFF. The whole variable domain, filled in from reference TRBV7-3 and TRBJ2-1, reads GAGVSQTPSNKVTEKGKYVELRCDPISGHTALYWYRQSLGQGPEFLIYFQGTGAADDSGLPNDRFFAVRPEGSVSTLKIQRTERGDSAVYLCASSMMTLSNNEQFFGPGTRLTVL.

V gene TRBV9 combines with J gene TRBJ2-3; D is unresolved. Trimming removed 6 bases from V and 4 bases from J, with 18 bases in between. The CDR3 spans 15 residues. Germline CDR1 is SGDLS and CDR2 is YYNGEE. The CDR3 spells CASNPRPSGSDTQYF. CDR3 in DNA: TGTGCCAGCAATCCTAGGCCTAGTGGGTCAGATACGCAGTATTTT.

The chain is built from TRBV19 and TRBJ2-7; 7 nucleotides agree with TRBD2. After removal of 10 bases from V and 6 bases from J, the junction contained 12 bases not matched to a gene. The CDR3 contains 13 residues. Germline loops: CDR1 LNHDA, CDR2 SQIVND (reference sequence). Here the CDR3 DNA reads TGTGCCACCTCAACGGGGAGGGTTGGCGAGCAGTACTTC. It specifies CATSTGRVGEQYF.

The chain links TRBV5-1 to TRBJ2-5, with 11 bases matching TRBD2. The CDR3 covers 16 residues. Germline CDR1 reads SGHRS; CDR2 reads YFSETQ. Trimming cost V 4 bases and J 0 bases; bases outside gene matches: 5. CDR3 loop: CASSTGLAEYQETQYF. The CDR3 nucleotides read TGCGCCAGCAGCACGGGACTAGCGGAGTACCAAGAGACCCAGTACTTC.

This clone has only one observation. CDR3 nucleotides: TGTGCCAGCATCGGAACAGGGAGGGATACGCAGTATTTT. This encodes CASIGTGRDTQYF. The chain employs TRBV2 and TRBJ2-3; D possibly uses TRBD1 or TRBD2 (6 bases each). The CDR3 is made up of 13 amino acids. CDR1 is SNHLY and CDR2 is FYNNEI in the germline V gene. Trimming pared 7 bases from V and 6 bases from J, leaving 14 bases between.

The chain joins TRBV19 to TRBJ2-5; 10 nucleotides align to TRBD2. The CDR3 loop spans 17 amino acids. V shed 10 bases and J 3 bases; nucleotides not matched to a gene: 17. Germline V gene data show CDR1 as LNHDA and CDR2 as SQIVND (reference sequence). Here the CDR3 reads CATKIPGASGSEETQYF. The CDR3 region has the DNA TGTGCCACCAAGATCCCCGGAGCTAGCGGGAGCGAAGAGACCCAGTACTTC. Looking up the rest from reference TRBV19 and TRBJ2-5 gives the full variable domain: DGGITQSPKYLFRKEGQNVTLSCEQNLNHDAMYWYRQDPGQGLRLIYYSQIVNDFQKGDIAEGYSVSREKKESFPLTVTSAQKNPTAFYLCATKIPGASGSEETQYFGPGTRLLVL.

The V and J genes are TRBV23-1 and TRBJ2-1; D unclear. TRBV23-1 falls under the ORF class, with uncertain function. Trimming pared 2 bases from V and 7 bases from J, leaving 15 bases between. The CDR3 loop spans 15 amino acids. The CDR3 sequence: CASSQNRPPGNEQFF. CDR3 DNA: TGCGCCAGCAGTCAAAACCGGCCCCCTGGGAATGAGCAGTTCTTC.

The chain carries TRBV30 and TRBJ1-4; 7 nucleotides align to TRBD1. V gave up 2 bases and J gave up 8 bases; unmatched junction bases: 8. The CDR3 has 14 amino acids. Germline V gene sequence: CDR1 GTSNPN, CDR2 SVGIG (reference sequence). Here the CDR3 DNA reads TGTGCCTGGAGTCTTGGGACAGCGTCAGAAAAACTGTTTTTT. Residues: CAWSLGTASEKLFF.

J is TRBJ1-3 and V is TRBV6-1; TRBD1 might be the D (6 bases). The length of the CDR3 is 15 residues. CDR1 MNHNS and CDR2 SASEGT come from the germline V gene. The V and J ends lost 10 bases and 0 bases respectively, with 16 bases between them. The CDR3 DNA is TGTGCCATTACGAGGGACACAATCTCTGGAAACACCATATATTTT. It yields the protein CAITRDTISGNTIYF.

The rearrangement uses TRBV6-5 and TRBJ2-7, with D unresolved. V lost 2 bases, J lost 3 bases, and 11 bases lay in between. The length of the CDR3 is 14 residues. Germline CDR1 MNHEY, CDR2 SVGAGI. The DNA for the CDR3 is TGTGCCAGCAGTTACGGCAGGAATAACTACGAGCAGTACTTC. It yields the protein CASSYGRNNYEQYF.

This chain joins TRBV10-3 and TRBJ1-2, with D uncertain. The CDR3 is 15 residues long. Per germline, CDR1 ENHRY and CDR2 SYGVKD. Trimming removed 2 bases from V and 3 bases from J, with 13 bases in between. The CDR3 is CAISEGPPEDYGYTF. The CDR3 region has the DNA TGTGCCATCAGTGAGGGTCCCCCTGAGGACTATGGCTACACCTTC.

The gene calls are TRBV18 and TRBJ2-7; TRBD1 matches at 8 bases. The CDR3 runs 13 residues. Germline CDR1 and CDR2: KGHSH and LQKENI. V was pared by 5 bases and J by 3 bases, with 3 bases of the junction left unmatched. CDR3 sequence: CASSGDRFYEQYF. CDR3 DNA sequence: TGTGCCAGCTCAGGGGACAGGTTCTACGAGCAGTACTTC.

The rearrangement uses TRBV6-5 and TRBJ1-1; D is unresolved. This CDR3 is built from 13 residues. Trimming took 6 bases from V and 2 from J, leaving 10 bases between them. Germline values: CDR1 MNHEY, CDR2 SVGAGI. The CDR3 nucleotides read TGTGCCAGCAGACCCCCCAAAAACACTGAAGCTTTCTTT. It is translated as CASRPPKNTEAFF.

The rearrangement uses TRBV2 and TRBJ2-7; D gene uncertain. This CDR3 contains 13 residues. CDR1 and CDR2 (germline): SNHLY, FYNNEI. V was clipped by 5 bases and J by 5 bases, with 13 bases between them. This CDR3 is CASSMGPFDEQYF. CDR3 DNA: TGTGCCAGCAGTATGGGCCCTTTCGACGAGCAGTACTTC.

A single count supports this clone. The rearrangement joins TRBV29-1 to TRBJ2-3; D is unclear. V lost 3 bases and J lost 6, with 10 bases in between. The CDR3 consists of 12 residues. Per germline, CDR1 SQVTM and CDR2 ANQGSEA. CDR3 region: CSVDPQTDTQYF. The DNA of the CDR3 is TGCAGCGTTGACCCCCAGACGGATACGCAGTATTTT.

The count of this clone is one. The chain has TRBV6-5 and TRBJ1-2, with TRBD1 as a possible D gene (6 bases). V lost 2 bases and J lost 5, with 15 bases in between. The CDR3 extends over 15 amino acids. Germline V gives CDR1 MNHEY, CDR2 SVGAGI. The CDR3 sequence: CASSYHTPGEYGYTF. In DNA, the CDR3 is TGTGCCAGCAGTTACCATACTCCAGGGGAATATGGCTACACCTTC.

The chain employs TRBV5-6 and TRBJ1-5, with D unresolved. The V and J ends lost 2 bases and 3 bases respectively, with 18 bases between them. Per the germline V gene, CDR1 is SGHDT and CDR2 is YYEEEE. This CDR3 is 17 amino acids long. DNA for the CDR3: TGTGCCAGCAGCTTCACCGGTGCATCCGGTTACAATCAGCCCCAGCATTTT. Residues: CASSFTGASGYNQPQHF.

The chain links TRBV29-1 to TRBJ2-1, with a tentative D call TRBD2 (5 bases). This CDR3 has 11 residues. Between the trimmed V and J ends, which lost 5 bases and 10 bases, there was a span of 12 bases. Per the germline V gene, CDR1 is SQVTM and CDR2 is ANQGSEA. The CDR3 loop is CSVNSPGEQFF. In DNA form, the CDR3 reads TGCAGCGTTAATAGCCCGGGGGAGCAGTTCTTC.